This TCR beta chain was identified in a study of CD8 T cells in Susac syndrome. Study-level information: Active disease was present in more than five of the sequenced Susac syndrome patients, and remission in fewer than 10. Patients with Susac syndrome were therapy-naive, taking corticosteroids, with some also receiving intravenous immunoglobulin, or taking intravenous immunoglobulin alone at the time their blood was drawn.

Random hexamers primed reverse transcription of about 0.45 to 1 ug RNA. Across 54 Vbeta and 13 Jbeta, immunoSEQ multiplex PCR amplified TCR beta CDR3. In TCRdb, the immunoSEQ multiplex PCR reads were re-called with MiXCR into one record per CDR3 protein. This sample carries more than 150,000 distinct CDR3 sequences, approximately 95% of them seen once, and the ten largest clones take 0.16%. The CDR3 has 13 amino acids. The germline CDR1 and CDR2 sequences are SQVTM and ANQGSEA. V was pared by 7 bases and J by 6 bases, with 18 bases between. The sequencing sample was made of CD4+ T cells from PBMCs. The receptor comes from a human donor with Susac syndrome. The chain joins TRBV29-1 to TRBJ1-2; D may be TRBD1 (6 bases). CDR3 loop: CSAVGGELNGYTF. The CDR3 region has the DNA TGCAGCGCCGTGGGGGGCGAACTAAATGGCTACACCTTC.